The rows below give T cell receptor beta chains drawn from one sample of a study of cytomegalovirus exposure and HLA in healthy donors. TCRdb keeps only in-frame clones here, not all; method: immunoSEQ multiplex PCR. The sample has some 180,000 clones, roughly 85% seen once. Specimen: PBMCs. These receptors were collected from a woman aged 30 to 39 in good health and CMV-seropositive. The CDR3 runs from the conserved cysteine through the conserved F or W. Each record gives: V gene, clone size, J gene, D gene, CDR3 protein, CDR3 DNA. D genes are given only for firm matches. Some rows have no size entry. The others give once, few or many, or a class for an expanded clone.

TRBV9	NA	TRBJ2-7	TRBD1	CASSSSGTGIEEEQYF	TGTGCCAGCAGCTCTTCCGGGACAGGGATCGAAGAAGAGCAGTACTTC
TRBV9	NA	TRBJ1-2	TRBD1	CASSVTGEYGYTF	TGTGCCAGCAGCGTAACAGGGGAATATGGCTACACCTTC
TRBV18	NA	TRBJ2-7	TRBD2	CASSPPSKLAGAYEQYF	TGTGCCAGCTCACCACCAAGTAAACTAGCGGGAGCCTACGAGCAGTACTTC
TRBV18	NA	TRBJ2-2	TRBD1	CASSPLFAPGTGRPGELFF	TGTGCCAGCTCACCACTATTCGCCCCCGGGACAGGGAGGCCCGGGGAGCTGTTTTTT
TRBV9	NA	TRBJ1-3	NA	CASSVQGGNTIYF	TGTGCCAGCAGCGTACAGGGGGGAAACACCATATATTTT
TRBV7-9	NA	TRBJ1-1	NA	CASSFRTYREAFRNTEAFF	TGTGCCAGCAGCTTCCGAACGTACAGGGAAGCCTTCAGGAACACTGAAGCTTTCTTT
TRBV5-5	NA	TRBJ1-3	NA	CASSNVPHSQPGNTIYF	TGTGCCAGCAGCAATGTCCCGCACAGCCAACCTGGAAACACCATATATTTT
TRBV7-2	NA	TRBJ2-1	NA	CASSPPSRDEQFF	TGTGCCAGCAGCCCCCCGTCCCGTGATGAGCAGTTCTTC
TRBV10-1	few	TRBJ1-1	NA	CASSDQPGLNTEAFF	TGCGCCAGCAGTGACCAGCCGGGATTGAACACTGAAGCTTTCTTT
TRBV19	once	TRBJ2-3	NA	CATSASGTDTQYF	TGTGCCACAAGTGCTAGCGGCACAGATACGCAGTATTTT
TRBV4-3	NA	TRBJ1-4	NA	CASSQAPLERTNEKLFF	TGCGCCAGCAGCCAAGCCCCCTTGGAGAGGACTAATGAAAAACTGTTTTTT
TRBV15	NA	TRBJ2-5	TRBD2	CATSRDPSGMETQYF	TGTGCCACCAGCAGAGATCCTAGCGGGATGGAGACCCAGTACTTC
TRBV1	NA	TRBJ2-2	NA	CTSSPQRLAGGSAGELFF	TGCACCAGCAGCCCCCAACGACTAGCGGGAGGGTCGGCCGGGGAGCTGTTTTTT
TRBV7-9	once	TRBJ2-7	NA	CASSSRTYEQYF	TGTGCCAGCAGCTCGAGAACCTACGAGCAGTACTTC
TRBV4-3	NA	TRBJ1-2	TRBD1	CASSQDRPYYGYTF	TGCGCCAGCAGCCAGGACAGGCCTTATTATGGCTACACCTTC
TRBV4-2	once	TRBJ1-4	NA	CAIPAKGLGKLFF	TGTGCCATCCCAGCGAAGGGGTTGGGAAAACTGTTTTTT
TRBV6-5	NA	TRBJ1-5	NA	CASSSRGGASNQPQHF	TGTGCCAGCAGTTCCCGAGGGGGGGCTAGCAATCAGCCCCAGCATTTT
TRBV27	NA	TRBJ1-6	NA	CASSPRGEARLYYNSPLHF	TGTGCCAGCAGTCCCAGGGGAGAAGCTCGACTATACTATAATTCACCCCTCCACTTT
TRBV6-5	NA	TRBJ1-1	NA	CASSYEEGPMNTEAFF	TGTGCCAGCAGTTACGAAGAGGGTCCCATGAACACTGAAGCTTTCTTT
TRBV14	NA	TRBJ1-1	NA	CASSLRGSAEAFF	TGTGCCAGCAGCCTTCGGGGAAGCGCTGAAGCTTTCTTT
TRBV7-2	NA	TRBJ2-3	TRBD2	CASSLGPSGAGNTQYF	TGTGCCAGCAGCTTAGGTCCTAGCGGGGCCGGAAATACGCAGTATTTT
TRBV5-6	NA	TRBJ2-1	NA	CASSLGLYDNEQFF	TGTGCCAGCAGCTTGGGACTGTACGACAATGAGCAGTTCTTC
TRBV6-5	NA	TRBJ2-1	TRBD2	CASSGLAGLYNEQFF	TGTGCCAGCAGTGGACTAGCGGGTCTTTACAATGAGCAGTTCTTC
TRBV19	once	TRBJ1-6	NA	CASAGGNSPLHF	TGTGCCAGTGCAGGAGGTAATTCACCCCTCCACTTT
TRBV13	once	TRBJ2-7	NA	CASSPPGHSYEQYF	TGTGCCAGCAGCCCGCCGGGACACTCCTACGAGCAGTACTTC